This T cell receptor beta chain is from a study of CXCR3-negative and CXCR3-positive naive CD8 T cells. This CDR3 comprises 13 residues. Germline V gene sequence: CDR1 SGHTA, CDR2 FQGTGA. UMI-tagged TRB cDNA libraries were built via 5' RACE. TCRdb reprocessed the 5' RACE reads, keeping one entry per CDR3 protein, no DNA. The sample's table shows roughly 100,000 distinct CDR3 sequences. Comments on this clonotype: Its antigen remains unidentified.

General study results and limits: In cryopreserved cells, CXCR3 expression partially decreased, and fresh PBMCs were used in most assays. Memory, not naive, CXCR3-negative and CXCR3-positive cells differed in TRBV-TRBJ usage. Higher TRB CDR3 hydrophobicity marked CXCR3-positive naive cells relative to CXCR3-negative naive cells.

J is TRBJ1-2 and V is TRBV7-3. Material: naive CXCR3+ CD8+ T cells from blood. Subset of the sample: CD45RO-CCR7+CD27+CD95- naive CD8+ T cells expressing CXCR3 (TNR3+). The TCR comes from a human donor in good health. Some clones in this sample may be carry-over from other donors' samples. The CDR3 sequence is CASSLTPNYGYTF.